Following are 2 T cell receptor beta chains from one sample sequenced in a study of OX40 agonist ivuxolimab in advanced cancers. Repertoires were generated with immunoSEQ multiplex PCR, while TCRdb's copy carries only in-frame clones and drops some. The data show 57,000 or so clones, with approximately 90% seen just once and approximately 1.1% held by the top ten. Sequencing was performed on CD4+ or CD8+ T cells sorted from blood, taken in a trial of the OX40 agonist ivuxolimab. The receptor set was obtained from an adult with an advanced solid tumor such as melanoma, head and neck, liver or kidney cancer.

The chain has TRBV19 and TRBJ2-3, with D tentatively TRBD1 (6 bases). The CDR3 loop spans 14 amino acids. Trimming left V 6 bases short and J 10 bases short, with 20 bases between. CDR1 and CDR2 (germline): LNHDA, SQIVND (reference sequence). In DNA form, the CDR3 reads TGTGCCAGTAGGCCAGGGGCCCCTCCGGGATCGCAGTATTTT. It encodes CASRPGAPPGSQYF. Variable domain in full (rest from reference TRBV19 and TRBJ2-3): DGGITQSPKYLFRKEGQNVTLSCEQNLNHDAMYWYRQDPGQGLRLIYYSQIVNDFQKGDIAEGYSVSREKKESFPLTVTSAQKNPTAFYLCASRPGAPPGSQYFGPGTRLTVL.

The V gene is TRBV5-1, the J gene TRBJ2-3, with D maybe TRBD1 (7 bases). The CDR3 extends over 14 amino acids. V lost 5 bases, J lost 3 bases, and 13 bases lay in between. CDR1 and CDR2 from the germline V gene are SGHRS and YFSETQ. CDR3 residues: CASRFPGGTDTQYF. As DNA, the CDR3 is TGCGCCAGCAGATTCCCAGGGGGGACAGATACGCAGTATTTT.